This T cell receptor beta chain stems from a study of blood T cell repertoires in COVID-19. Study summary: Researchers got acute and convalescent COVID-19 samples from the United States, Italy and Spain.

The germline CDR1 and CDR2 sequences are SGHTA and FQGNSA. CDR3 length: 15 amino acids. With 4 bases clipped from V and 11 bases from J, the junction kept 10 bases outside the gene matches. In the study's own analysis: Reference gene primer amplification yielded estimated nucleated cell counts. TCRdb keeps only in-frame clones here, not all; method: immunoSEQ multiplex PCR. That table supplies the V and J calls and clone size; D and trimming were determined from the DNA. The data hold about 100,000 clones, with 85% observed a single time. This receptor was identified in a human donor in a cohort sampled during active COVID-19. This chain joins TRBV7-2 and TRBJ2-3, with 12 nucleotides matching TRBD2. The sequencing sample was made of peripheral blood. The CDR3 DNA is TGTGCCAGCAGCTCGACAACAGGACTAGCGGGAAAGCAGTATTTT. As protein: CASSSTTGLAGKQYF.